This T cell receptor beta chain is from a study of cytomegalovirus exposure and HLA in healthy donors. Study background: From HLA-typed donors, an early data release held about 92 million unique TCRs. Overall study results and limits: TRBV6-2, TRBV6-3 and some other V segments were excluded as indistinguishable. For most subjects, TCR beta sequences were reported to predict HLA-A and HLA-B alleles with accuracy.

In germline, CDR1 is SGHDT, CDR2 YYEEEE. The CDR3 sequence is 18 residues long. V shed 4 bases, J shed 4 bases, and the junction held 16 bases outside the gene matches. Details on this clone: No antigen is known for it.

In the PCR, 60 Vbeta and 13 Jbeta primers were used. This table comes from immunoSEQ multiplex PCR, and its TCRdb copy is limited to in-frame clones, with some not included. The data hold nearly 95,000 clones, with approximately 79% observed a single time. The V gene is TRBV5-6, the J gene TRBJ1-5; 8 bases match TRBD1. This receptor was identified in a woman in her forties in good health and CMV-seronegative. The sequenced material came from PBMCs. This CDR3 reads CASSATSQAGQVNQPQHF. The CDR3 coding sequence is TGTGCCAGCAGCGCGACCTCCCAAGCGGGACAGGTGAATCAGCCCCAGCATTTT.